Sequencing of this T cell receptor beta chain was carried out in a study of shared clonotypes between healthy human individuals. Study details: The donor pool was made up of a couple of women and three men aged 18 to 49. Study findings and constraints: Enrolling few donors narrowed the genetic and exposure-history diversity that was represented.

Comment on this clone: Its matching antigen is unknown.

Sequencing used immunoSEQ multiplex PCR; TCRdb keeps in-frame clones, though not all of them. The sample lists about 510,000 clones, 60% to 80% occurring once. Those who donated, Caucasian adults without exception, all lived in Nashville, Tennessee. The receptor comes from a woman aged 40 to 50 in good health. Some clones in this sample may be carry-over from other donors' samples. The sample consisted of PBMCs.

CDR3 nucleotide sequence: TGTGCCAGCAGTACCGGACAGGGGGCCCCAGATACGCAGTATTTT. It encodes CASSTGQGAPDTQYF. The chain links TRBV28 to TRBJ2-3; 11 bases align to TRBD1. After removal of 5 bases from V and 4 bases from J, the junction contained 5 bases not matched to a gene. Germline V gene sequence: CDR1 MDHEN, CDR2 SYDVKM. The CDR3 is 15 amino acids.